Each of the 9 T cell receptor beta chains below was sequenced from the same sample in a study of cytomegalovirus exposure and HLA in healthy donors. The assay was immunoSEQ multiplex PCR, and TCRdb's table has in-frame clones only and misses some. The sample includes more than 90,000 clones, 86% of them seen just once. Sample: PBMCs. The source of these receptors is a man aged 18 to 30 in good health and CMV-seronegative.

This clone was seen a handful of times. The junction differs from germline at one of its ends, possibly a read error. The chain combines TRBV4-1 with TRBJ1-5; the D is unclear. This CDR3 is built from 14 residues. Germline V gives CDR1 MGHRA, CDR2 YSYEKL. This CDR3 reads CASSQGLGNQPQHF. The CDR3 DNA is TGCGCCAGCAGTCAAGGGCTAGGCAATCAGCCCCAGCATTTT.

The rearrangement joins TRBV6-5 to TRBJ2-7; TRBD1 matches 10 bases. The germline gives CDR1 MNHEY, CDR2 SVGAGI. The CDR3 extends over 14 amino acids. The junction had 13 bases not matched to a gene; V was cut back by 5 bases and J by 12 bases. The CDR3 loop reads CASSQPGQGPKRYF. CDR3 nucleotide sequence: TGTGCCAGCAGTCAGCCGGGACAGGGGCCTAAAAGGTACTTC.

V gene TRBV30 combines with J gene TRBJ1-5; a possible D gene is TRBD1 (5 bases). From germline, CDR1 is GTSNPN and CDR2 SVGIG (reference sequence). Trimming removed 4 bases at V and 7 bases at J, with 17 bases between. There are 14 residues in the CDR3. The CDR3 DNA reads TGTGCCTGGAATACCCCGGGACTCCGACAGCCCCAGCATTTT. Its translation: CAWNTPGLRQPQHF.

CDR3: CASSRQGAWTEAFF. CDR3 nucleotides: TGTGCCAGCAGCCGACAGGGGGCGTGGACTGAAGCTTTCTTT. The chain links TRBV7-8 to TRBJ1-1; 10 nucleotides line up with TRBD1. CDR1 and CDR2 (germline): SGHVS, FQNEAQ. CDR3 length equals 14 residues. Trimming removed 5 bases from V and 5 bases from J; junction bases left unmatched: 5. The variable domain in full, with the rest retrieved from reference TRBV7-8 and TRBJ1-1, is GAGVSQSPRYKVAKRGQDVALRCDPISGHVSLFWYQQALGQGPEFLTYFQNEAQLDKSGLPSDRFFAERPEGSVSTLKIQRTQQEDSAVYLCASSRQGAWTEAFFGQGTRLTVV.

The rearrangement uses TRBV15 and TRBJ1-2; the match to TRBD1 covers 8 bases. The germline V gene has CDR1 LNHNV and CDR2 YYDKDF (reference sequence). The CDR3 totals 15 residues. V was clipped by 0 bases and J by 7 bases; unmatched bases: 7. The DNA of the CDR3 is TGTGCCACCAGCAGAGACCGGACAGGGACTTCTGGCTACACCTTC. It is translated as CATSRDRTGTSGYTF. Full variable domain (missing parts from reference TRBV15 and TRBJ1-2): DAMVIQNPRYQVTQFGKPVTLSCSQTLNHNVMYWYQQKSSQAPKLLFHYYDKDFNNEADTPDNFQSRRPNTSFCFLDIRSPGLGDTAMYLCATSRDRTGTSGYTFGSGTRLTVV.

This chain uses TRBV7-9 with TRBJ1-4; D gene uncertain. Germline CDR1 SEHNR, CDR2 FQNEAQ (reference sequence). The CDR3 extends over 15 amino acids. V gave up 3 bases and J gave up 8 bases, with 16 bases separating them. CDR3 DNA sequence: TGTGCCAGCAGCTTTGGGCTGGGTCTTAGGGAAAAACTGTTTTTT. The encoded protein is CASSFGLGLREKLFF.

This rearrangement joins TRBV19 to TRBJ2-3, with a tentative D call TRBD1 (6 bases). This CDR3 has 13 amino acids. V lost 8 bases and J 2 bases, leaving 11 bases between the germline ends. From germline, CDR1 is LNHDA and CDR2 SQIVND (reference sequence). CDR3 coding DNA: TGTGCCAGTTCCGGACAGACCACAGATACGCAGTATTTT. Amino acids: CASSGQTTDTQYF.

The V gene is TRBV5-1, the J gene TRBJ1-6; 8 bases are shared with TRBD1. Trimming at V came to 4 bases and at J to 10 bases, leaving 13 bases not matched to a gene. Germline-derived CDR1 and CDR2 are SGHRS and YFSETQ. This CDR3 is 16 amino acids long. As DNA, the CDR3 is TGCGCCAGCAGCCCTACTGGACAGGGAGTGTCCTCACCCCTCCACTTT. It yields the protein CASSPTGQGVSSPLHF.

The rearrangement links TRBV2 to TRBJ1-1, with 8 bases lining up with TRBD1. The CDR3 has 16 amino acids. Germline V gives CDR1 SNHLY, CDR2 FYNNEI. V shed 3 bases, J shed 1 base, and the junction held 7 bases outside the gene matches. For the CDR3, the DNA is TGTGCCAGCAGTGACAAGCTGGACAGGGCGAACACTGAAGCTTTCTTT. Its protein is CASSDKLDRANTEAFF.